This paragraph covers one T cell receptor beta chain sequence. What it binds is unknown. This sample is drawn from a study of cytomegalovirus exposure and HLA in healthy donors. Primers: 60 Vbeta forward and 13 Jbeta reverse. TCRdb's table, derived via immunoSEQ multiplex PCR, lists solely in-frame clones and lacks some. The table lists roughly 130,000 clones, 80% to 90% of them singletons, with about 2.7% in the top ten. CDR3 length: 13 amino acids. Deletions cut 11 bases from V and 9 bases from J, with 20 bases between. Per germline, CDR1 MNHNS and CDR2 SASEGT. Healthy bone marrow donors made up the donor group. The study, taken as a whole, reports: Analyses of presence and absence presupposed an approximately uniform sequencing depth across donors. Later analysis suggested most CMV-associated TCR beta chains were HLA-restricted. Analysis was carried out at a later point, and it linked a missense DCLRE1C variant to TCR beta V- and J-gene trimming.

Material for sequencing was PBMCs. This receptor was taken from a woman aged 18-30 years in good health and CMV-seropositive. The gene calls are TRBV6-1 and TRBJ1-5; D is perhaps TRBD1 (5 bases). CDR3 sequence (DNA): TGTGCCGGAGGGGACGGGGGGTGGGGGCCCCAGCATTTT. Residues: CAGGDGGWGPQHF.